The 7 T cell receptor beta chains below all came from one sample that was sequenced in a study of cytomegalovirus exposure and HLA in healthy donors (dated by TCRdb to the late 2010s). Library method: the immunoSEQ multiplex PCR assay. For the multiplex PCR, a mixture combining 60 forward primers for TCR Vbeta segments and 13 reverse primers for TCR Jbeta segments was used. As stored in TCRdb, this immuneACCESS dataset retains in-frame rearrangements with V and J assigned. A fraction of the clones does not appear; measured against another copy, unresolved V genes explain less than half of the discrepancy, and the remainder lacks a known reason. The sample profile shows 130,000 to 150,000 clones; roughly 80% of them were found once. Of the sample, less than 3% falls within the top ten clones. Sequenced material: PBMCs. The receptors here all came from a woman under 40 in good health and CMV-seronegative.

The CDR3 DNA sequence: TGTGCCAGCAGCTTGGGGGGGCTGACTACCTACGAGCAGTACTTC. Translated: CASSLGGLTTYEQYF. The gene calls are TRBV5-8 and TRBJ2-7, with D possibly being TRBD1 (6 bases). This CDR3 region has 15 residues. Trimming removed 0 bases at V and 2 bases at J, with 12 bases between. Germline V CDR1 and CDR2: SGHTS, YDEGEE.

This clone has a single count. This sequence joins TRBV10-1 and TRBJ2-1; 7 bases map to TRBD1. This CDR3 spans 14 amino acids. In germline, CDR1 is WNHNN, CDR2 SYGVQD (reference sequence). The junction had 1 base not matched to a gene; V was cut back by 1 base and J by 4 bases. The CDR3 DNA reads TGCGCCAGCAGTGAGTGGACAGGTTACAATGAGCAGTTCTTC. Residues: CASSEWTGYNEQFF.

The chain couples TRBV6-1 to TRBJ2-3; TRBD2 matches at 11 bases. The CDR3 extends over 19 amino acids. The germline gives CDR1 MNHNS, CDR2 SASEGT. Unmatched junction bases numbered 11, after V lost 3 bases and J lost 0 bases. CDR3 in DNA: TGTGCCAGCAGTGATTGGCTAGCGGGGGGCCTAGAGAGCACAGATACGCAGTATTTT. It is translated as CASSDWLAGGLESTDTQYF.

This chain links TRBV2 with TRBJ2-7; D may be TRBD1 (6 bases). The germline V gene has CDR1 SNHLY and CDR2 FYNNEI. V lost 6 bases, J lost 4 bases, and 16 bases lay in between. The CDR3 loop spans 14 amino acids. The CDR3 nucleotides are TGTGCCAGCAGCCTGGGACAAACAAATTACGAGCAGTACTTC. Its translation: CASSLGQTNYEQYF.

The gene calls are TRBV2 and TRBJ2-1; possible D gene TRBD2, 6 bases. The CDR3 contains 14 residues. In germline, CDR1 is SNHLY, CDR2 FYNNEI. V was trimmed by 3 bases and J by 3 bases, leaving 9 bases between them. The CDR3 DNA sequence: TGTGCCAGCAGTGATAGCGGTTACTACAATGAGCAGTTCTTC. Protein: CASSDSGYYNEQFF.

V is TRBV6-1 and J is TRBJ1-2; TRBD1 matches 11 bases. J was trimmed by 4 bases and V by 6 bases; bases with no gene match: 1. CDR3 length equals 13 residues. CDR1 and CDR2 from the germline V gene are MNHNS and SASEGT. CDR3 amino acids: CASRGQGGYGYTF. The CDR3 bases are TGTGCCAGCAGGGGACAGGGGGGCTATGGCTACACCTTC.

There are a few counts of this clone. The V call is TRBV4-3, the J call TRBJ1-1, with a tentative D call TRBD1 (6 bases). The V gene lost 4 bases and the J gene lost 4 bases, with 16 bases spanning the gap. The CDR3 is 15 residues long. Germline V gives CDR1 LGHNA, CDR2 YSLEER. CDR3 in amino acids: CASSPKGGGGTEAFF. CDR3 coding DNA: TGCGCCAGCAGCCCAAAGGGGGGGGGAGGCACTGAAGCTTTCTTT.